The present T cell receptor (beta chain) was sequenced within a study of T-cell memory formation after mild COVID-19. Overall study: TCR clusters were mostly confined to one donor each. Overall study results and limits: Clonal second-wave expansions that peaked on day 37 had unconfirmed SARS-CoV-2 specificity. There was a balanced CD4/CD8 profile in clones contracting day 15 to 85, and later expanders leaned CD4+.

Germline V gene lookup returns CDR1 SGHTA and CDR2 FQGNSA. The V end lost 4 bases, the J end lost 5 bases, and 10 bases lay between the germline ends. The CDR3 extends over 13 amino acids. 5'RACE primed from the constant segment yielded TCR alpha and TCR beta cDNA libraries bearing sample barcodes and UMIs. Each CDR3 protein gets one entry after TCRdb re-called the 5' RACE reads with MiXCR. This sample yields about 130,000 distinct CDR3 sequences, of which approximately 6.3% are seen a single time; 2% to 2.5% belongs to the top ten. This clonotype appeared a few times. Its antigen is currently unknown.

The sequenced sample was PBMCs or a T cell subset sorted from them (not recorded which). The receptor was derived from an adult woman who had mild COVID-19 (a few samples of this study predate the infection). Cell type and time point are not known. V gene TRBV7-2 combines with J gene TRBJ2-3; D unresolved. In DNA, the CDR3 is TGTGCCAGCAGCTCACCTCTCGGAGATACGCAGTATTTT. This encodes CASSSPLGDTQYF.